The next 26 T cell receptor beta chains were all read from a single sample in a study of blood T cell repertoires in COVID-19. Produced via immunoSEQ multiplex PCR; TCRdb's table is partial and in-frame only. The data hold around 32,000 clones, with 80% to 95% observed a single time. Sequencing used peripheral blood. All receptors come from a male donor with active COVID-19.

This chain connects TRBV15 to TRBJ1-1, with D possibly being TRBD1 (5 bases). Germline V CDR1 and CDR2: LNHNV, YYDKDF (reference sequence). The germline V and J ends were trimmed by 0 bases and 3 bases, with 14 bases remaining between them. The CDR3 covers 16 residues. The DNA for the CDR3 is TGTGCCACCAGCAGAGAGATTCGGACAATTGACACTGAAGCTTTCTTT. This translates into CATSREIRTIDTEAFF.

The DNA of the CDR3 is TGTGCCAGCAGCCAAGGTGGGGGAACGACAGGGCCGGAAAAACTGTTTTTT. Protein sequence: CASSQGGGTTGPEKLFF. J is TRBJ1-4 and V is TRBV4-2; 7 bases line up with TRBD1. The junction had 13 bases not matched to a gene; V was cut back by 1 base and J by 8 bases. This CDR3 spans 17 amino acids. In germline, CDR1 is LGHNA, CDR2 YNFKEQ.

The V and J genes are TRBV10-3 and TRBJ1-6; 10 bases are a match to TRBD1. V lost 7 bases, J lost 7 bases, and 4 bases stayed unmatched. Germline CDR1 is ENHRY and CDR2 is SYGVKD. The CDR3 is 14 residues long. CDR3 residues: CAITMGQGNSPLHF. In nucleotides, the CDR3 is TGTGCCATCACTATGGGACAGGGGAATTCACCCCTCCACTTT.

The genes are TRBV19 and TRBJ1-5; possibly TRBD1 for D (6 bases). V was pared by 5 bases and J by 7 bases, with 15 bases between. CDR1 LNHDA and CDR2 SQIVND come from the germline V gene (reference sequence). The CDR3 extends over 14 amino acids. CDR3 region: CASSFRQERQPQHF. The CDR3 region has the DNA TGTGCCAGTAGTTTCCGACAGGAGAGGCAGCCCCAGCATTTT. Drawing the rest from reference TRBV19 and TRBJ1-5, the complete variable domain is DGGITQSPKYLFRKEGQNVTLSCEQNLNHDAMYWYRQDPGQGLRLIYYSQIVNDFQKGDIAEGYSVSREKKESFPLTVTSAQKNPTAFYLCASSFRQERQPQHFGDGTRLSIL.

The J gene is TRBJ2-2, the V gene TRBV24-1, with D perhaps matching TRBD2 (5 bases). Trimming left V 4 bases short and J 6 bases short, with 14 bases between. Germline V lookup: CDR1 KGHDR, CDR2 SFDVKD. CDR3 length equals 15 residues. The CDR3 bases are TGTGCCACCAGTGACCCCGTTGAGAGGGCCGGGGAGCTGTTTTTT. It yields the protein CATSDPVERAGELFF.

The chain employs TRBV5-1 and TRBJ1-6, with D tentatively TRBD1 (6 bases). The CDR3 consists of 16 residues. In germline, CDR1 is SGHRS, CDR2 YFSETQ. Trimming took 3 bases from V and 10 from J, leaving 20 bases between them. CDR3 sequence (DNA): TGCGCCAGCAGCTGGGGGACATCTCAGGTGAAGTCACCCCTCCACTTT. It yields the protein CASSWGTSQVKSPLHF.

This chain uses TRBV28 with TRBJ1-1; D gene unclear. V was clipped by 6 bases and J by 1 base, with 9 bases between them. This CDR3 is built from 13 residues. Germline lookup yields CDR1 MDHEN and CDR2 SYDVKM. The CDR3 protein is CASSVQTNTEAFF. The CDR3 DNA reads TGTGCCAGCAGCGTACAGACGAACACTGAAGCTTTCTTT.

CDR3 DNA: TGCGCCAGCCAGCCTCGATACAGGGGCCACCAGGGAGATACGCAGTATTTT. Residues: CASQPRYRGHQGDTQYF. This sequence joins TRBV5-1 and TRBJ2-3, with 7 bases lining up with TRBD1. The CDR3 contains 17 residues. The germline CDR1 and CDR2 sequences are SGHRS and YFSETQ. The V segment lost 7 bases and the J segment 5 bases; nucleotides outside the gene matches: 19. Full variable domain (outside the CDR3, taken from reference TRBV5-1 and TRBJ2-3): KAGVTQTPRYLIKTRGQQVTLSCSPISGHRSVSWYQQTPGQGLQFLFEYFSETQRNKGNFPGRFSGRQFSNSRSEMNVSTLELGDSALYLCASQPRYRGHQGDTQYFGPGTRLTVL.

The genes are TRBV7-2 and TRBJ1-5; D perhaps matches TRBD1 (6 bases). Germline-derived CDR1 and CDR2 are SGHTA and FQGNSA. V lost 4 bases to trimming and J lost 7 bases, with 11 bases between them. The CDR3 is 13 amino acids. The CDR3 DNA sequence: TGTGCCAGCAGCTCCCAACAGGGACAGCCCCAGCATTTT. Protein product: CASSSQQGQPQHF. Combining the CDR3 with reference TRBV7-2 and TRBJ1-5 gives the whole variable domain GAGVSQSPSNKVTEKGKDVELRCDPISGHTALYWYRQSLGQGLEFLIYFQGNSAPDKSGLPSDRFSAERTGGSVSTLTIQRTQQEDSAVYLCASSSQQGQPQHFGDGTRLSIL.

The chain has TRBV9 and TRBJ2-3; D gene unclear. Trimming removed 0 bases at V and 1 base at J, with 6 bases between. CDR1 is SGDLS and CDR2 is YYNGEE in the germline V gene. The CDR3 has 14 residues. CDR3 residues: CASSVGVGTDTQYF. CDR3 DNA: TGTGCCAGCAGCGTAGGAGTAGGCACAGATACGCAGTATTTT.

The chain joins TRBV4-3 to TRBJ2-5; TRBD2 is a possible D gene (5 bases). Germline values: CDR1 LGHNA, CDR2 YSLEER. The CDR3 sequence is 15 residues long. The V gene lost 0 bases and the J gene lost 5 bases, with 13 bases spanning the gap. The CDR3 DNA reads TGCGCCAGCAGCCAAGATTGGGCCGGAGGCGAGACCCAGTACTTC. It codes for CASSQDWAGGETQYF.

This sequence joins TRBV18 and TRBJ1-2; D unclear. The CDR3 is 15 residues long. Germline lookup yields CDR1 KGHSH and CDR2 LQKENI. V was trimmed by 8 bases and J by 0 bases, leaving 16 bases between them. CDR3 protein: CASRTTGLTNYGYTF. The CDR3 DNA is TGTGCCAGCCGCACTACTGGGTTAACTAACTATGGCTACACCTTC.

This sequence joins TRBV25-1 and TRBJ1-3; possibly TRBD1 for D (5 bases). The CDR3 spans 15 residues. The V gene lost 2 bases and the J gene lost 2 bases, with 10 bases spanning the gap. Per the germline V gene, CDR1 is MGHDK and CDR2 is SYGVNS. The chain's CDR3 is CASSEAGRTGNTIYF. The CDR3 region has the DNA TGTGCCAGCAGTGAAGCGGGGCGAACTGGAAACACCATATATTTT.

This clone was observed a single time. This chain links TRBV19 with TRBJ1-1; 7 nucleotides line up with TRBD1. The junction had 8 bases not matched to a gene; V was cut back by 3 bases and J by 4 bases. Germline V gene data show CDR1 as LNHDA and CDR2 as SQIVND (reference sequence). The CDR3 spans 15 residues. Here the CDR3 reads CASSMEGGDITEAFF. The CDR3 nucleotides are TGTGCCAGTAGTATGGAAGGGGGCGACATCACTGAAGCTTTCTTT.

V is TRBV3-1 (or the pseudogene TRBV3-2) and J is TRBJ2-2; 10 nucleotides match TRBD1. CDR1 and CDR2 from the germline V gene are LGHDT and YNNKEL (reference sequence). V was clipped by 5 bases and J by 3 bases; unmatched bases: 3. CDR3 length equals 15 residues. The CDR3 bases are TGTGCCAGCAGCTACGGGACAGGGGACACCGGGGAGCTGTTTTTT. Translating gives CASSYGTGDTGELFF.

The V call is TRBV18, the J call TRBJ2-4; D remains unclear. Germline V gene data show CDR1 as KGHSH and CDR2 as LQKENI. V was pared by 6 bases and J by 0 bases, with 12 bases between. This CDR3 spans 15 amino acids. CDR3 in amino acids: CASSEKKVAKNIQYF. The CDR3 coding sequence is TGTGCCAGCTCCGAGAAAAAAGTAGCCAAAAACATTCAGTACTTC.

This chain connects TRBV6-2 or TRBV6-3 to TRBJ1-2; no clear D. The CDR3 is made up of 14 amino acids. Germline V gene data show CDR1 as MNHEY and CDR2 as SVGEGT. V dropped 0 bases and J dropped 8 bases, with 13 bases sitting between them. In nucleotides, the CDR3 is TGTGCCAGCAGTTACTCGATACGAAGCCGCGGCTACACCTTC. Its protein product is CASSYSIRSRGYTF.

V gene TRBV6-5 combines with J gene TRBJ2-7; D might be TRBD1 (6 bases). The germline V gene has CDR1 MNHEY and CDR2 SVGAGI. The V gene lost 3 bases and the J gene lost 6 bases, with 12 bases spanning the gap. The CDR3 spans 13 residues. CDR3 amino acids: CASSYGRGGEQYF. The DNA for the CDR3 is TGTGCCAGCAGTTATGGCAGGGGTGGCGAGCAGTACTTC.

The CDR3 coding sequence is TGTGCCAGCAGTTACTCGTCTCCGGGACAGGGAAACACCGGGGAGCTGTTTTTT. Amino acids: CASSYSSPGQGNTGELFF. The rearrangement joins TRBV6-2 or TRBV6-3 to TRBJ2-2; TRBD1 matches at 9 bases. The V and J ends lost 0 bases and 2 bases, in that order; junction bases with no gene match: 7. The CDR3 runs 18 residues. Germline-derived CDR1 and CDR2 are MNHEY and SVGEGT.

The chain couples TRBV19 to TRBJ1-2, with TRBD1 identical over 7 bases. The CDR3 sequence is 15 residues long. The trim removed 0 bases at V and 4 bases at J, leaving 5 bases unmatched. Germline values: CDR1 LNHDA, CDR2 SQIVND (reference sequence). Written as DNA, the CDR3 is TGTGCCAGTAGTATAGAAACAGGGGCAGCCTATGGCTACACCTTC. This codes for CASSIETGAAYGYTF.

Only one count was recorded for this clone. The rearrangement joins TRBV5-1 to TRBJ1-2, with D possibly TRBD1 on 5 matching bases. V was shortened by 1 base and J by 8 bases, with 6 bases between the two germline ends. The CDR3 has 11 residues. The germline CDR1 and CDR2 sequences are SGHRS and YFSETQ. The CDR3: CASSLQGGYTF. The DNA for the CDR3 is TGCGCCAGCAGCTTGCAGGGCGGCTACACCTTC.

This chain links TRBV5-8 with TRBJ1-5; D ambiguous. Germline CDR1 and CDR2: SGHTS and YDEGEE. CDR3 length: 16 amino acids. Trimming left V 2 bases short and J 0 bases short, with 12 bases between. The DNA for the CDR3 is TGTGCCAGCAGCTTATGGATCGGGAATAGCAATCAGCCCCAGCATTTT. Protein product: CASSLWIGNSNQPQHF.

The chain joins TRBV6-5 to TRBJ1-2; D possibly corresponds to TRBD1 (5 bases). This CDR3 is built from 13 residues. Trimming cost V 6 bases and J 5 bases, with 13 bases left between them. From germline, CDR1 is MNHEY and CDR2 SVGAGI. CDR3 bases: TGTGCCAGCAGGGGCAGGGAGGGTTATGGCTACACCTTC. It is translated as CASRGREGYGYTF.

J is TRBJ1-6 and V is TRBV4-3; unclear D gene. CDR1 and CDR2 (germline): LGHNA, YSLEER. The CDR3 is 15 residues long. The ends were cut back, 5 bases at V and 9 bases at J, with 17 bases in the middle. The CDR3 DNA is TGCGCCAGCAGCAGGGCGGCGGAGGGAAGTTCACCCCTCCACTTT. Its protein is CASSRAAEGSSPLHF.

This chain joins TRBV11-3 and TRBJ2-1; 7 nucleotides match TRBD2. Germline CDR1 reads SGHNT; CDR2 reads YENEEA. The CDR3 sequence is 17 residues long. The J segment lost 4 bases and the V segment lost 3 bases, leaving 12 bases of the junction unmatched. CDR3 sequence reads: CASSFPSLTGGYNEQFF. The DNA of the CDR3 is TGTGCCAGCAGCTTCCCCTCTCTGACGGGGGGATACAATGAGCAGTTCTTC.

J is TRBJ1-1 and V is TRBV4-1; 10 bases map to TRBD1. The ends lost 4 bases at V and 4 bases at J; junction bases unmatched: 6. CDR1 is MGHRA and CDR2 is YSYEKL in the germline V gene. The CDR3 loop spans 15 amino acids. The CDR3 spells CASSPGQGSTTEAFF. Written as DNA, the CDR3 is TGCGCCAGCAGCCCGGGACAGGGGTCTACCACTGAAGCTTTCTTT.